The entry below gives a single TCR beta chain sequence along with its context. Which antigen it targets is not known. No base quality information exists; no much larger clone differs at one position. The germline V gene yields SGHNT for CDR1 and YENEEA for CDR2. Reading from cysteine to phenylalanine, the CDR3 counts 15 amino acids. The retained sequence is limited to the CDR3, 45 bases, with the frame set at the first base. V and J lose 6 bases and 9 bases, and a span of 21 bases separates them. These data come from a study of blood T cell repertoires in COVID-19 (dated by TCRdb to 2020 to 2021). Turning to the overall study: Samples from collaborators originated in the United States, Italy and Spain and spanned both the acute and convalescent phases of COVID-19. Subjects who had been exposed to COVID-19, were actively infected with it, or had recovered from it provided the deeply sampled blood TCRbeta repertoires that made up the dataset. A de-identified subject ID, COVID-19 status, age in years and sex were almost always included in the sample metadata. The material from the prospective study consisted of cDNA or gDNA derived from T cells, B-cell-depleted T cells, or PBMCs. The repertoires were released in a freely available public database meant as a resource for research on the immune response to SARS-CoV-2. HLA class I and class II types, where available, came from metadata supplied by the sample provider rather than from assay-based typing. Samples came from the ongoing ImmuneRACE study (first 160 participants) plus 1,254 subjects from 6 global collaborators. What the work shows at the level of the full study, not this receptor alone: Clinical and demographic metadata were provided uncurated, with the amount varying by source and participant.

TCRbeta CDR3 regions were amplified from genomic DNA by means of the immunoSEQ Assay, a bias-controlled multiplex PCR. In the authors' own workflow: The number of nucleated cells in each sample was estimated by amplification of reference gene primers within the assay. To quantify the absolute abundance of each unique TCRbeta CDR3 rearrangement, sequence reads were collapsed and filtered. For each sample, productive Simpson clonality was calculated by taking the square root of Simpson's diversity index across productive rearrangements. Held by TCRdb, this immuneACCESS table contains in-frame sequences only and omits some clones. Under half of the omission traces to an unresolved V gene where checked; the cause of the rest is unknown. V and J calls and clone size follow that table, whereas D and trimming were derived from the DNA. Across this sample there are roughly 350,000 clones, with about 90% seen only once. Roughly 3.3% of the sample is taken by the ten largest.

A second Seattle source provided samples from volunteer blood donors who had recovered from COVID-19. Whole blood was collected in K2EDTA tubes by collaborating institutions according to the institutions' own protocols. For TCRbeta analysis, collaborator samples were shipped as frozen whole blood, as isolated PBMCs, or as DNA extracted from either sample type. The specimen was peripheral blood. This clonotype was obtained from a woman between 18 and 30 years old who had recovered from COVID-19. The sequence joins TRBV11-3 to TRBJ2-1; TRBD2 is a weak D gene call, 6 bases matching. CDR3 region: CASSPPAAGNGEQFF. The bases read TGTGCCAGCAGTCCTCCGGCCGCGGGGAATGGTGAGCAGTTCTTC.